Sequencing of this T cell receptor beta chain was carried out in a study of T cells in Graves' hyperthyroidism and ophthalmopathy. General study findings and limits: Stable hyperthyroidism was separated from ophthalmopathy by a model based on 13 V-J features. In validation, the model predicted ophthalmopathy. These predictions came a median approximately 6.5 months before onset.

CDR3 length equals 14 residues. Trimming removed 6 bases at V and 6 bases at J, with 16 bases between. This clonotype has ten or more counts. Antigen: not known. RNA transcripts provided the source from which TCR beta CDR3 regions were amplified. A first-round RT-PCR of the TCR CDR3 used the HTBI primer set. TCRdb redid the calling of the multiplex PCR reads with MiXCR, one entry per CDR3 protein. The sample holds approximately 560,000 distinct CDR3 sequences; more than 15% are singletons and the top ten take around 6.6%. In patients aged 18 to 65, hyperthyroidism was newly diagnosed, with duration under 2 months.

This chain connects TRBV12-3 or TRBV12-4 to TRBJ2-3, with D tentatively TRBD2 (5 bases). Sequencing was done on a sample of blood. This receptor was identified in a woman in her 30s with Graves' hyperthyroidism. In DNA form, the CDR3 reads TGTGCCAGCAGGGCCGGGATGCGGAGGGATACGCAGTATTTT. It encodes CASRAGMRRDTQYF.